This TCR beta chain came from a study of cytomegalovirus exposure and HLA in healthy donors (dated by TCRdb to 2017 to 2019). Notes on the research overall: An earlier analysis of several hundred of the donors reported approximately 300 Gb of sequence data and 117 million unique TCR beta sequences obtained from around 190 million T cells. An early release covering roughly 600 HLA-typed donors comprised roughly 300 gigabases of sequencing data and tens of millions of unique TCR sequences. Of the roughly 400 genotyped donors, approximately 83% fell in the genetic ancestry cluster associated with self-reported Caucasian donors. The study aimed to test whether signatures of past pathogen exposure could be identified by cataloging public T cell receptors. The T cell repertoires of 700 or so subjects were profiled by immunosequencing and related to cytomegalovirus serostatus. Along with the approximately 670-subject first cohort, a separate validation cohort of over a hundred different subjects was used. To predict cytomegalovirus infection status, the study combined high-throughput TCR immunosequencing, statistical association of individual TCRs with disease status, and machine learning. A later analysis re-analyzed previously published TCR beta repertoires from 650 to 800 donors and added high-resolution HLA genotyping to study TCR occurrence patterns. Rather than using new phenotypic data, the later analysis identified candidate immune exposures from TCR beta sequences and from how often those sequences occurred across donors. To decide whether each TCR beta V gene segment behaved as functional or pseudogenic, an earlier analysis of approximately 620 of the donors relied on high-throughput TCR beta sequencing. Donor age, sex, ethnicity and CMV serostatus were collected together with the repertoire data. A later genetic analysis took genome-wide SNP genotypes for about 55% of the 666 donors and used that subset as a discovery cohort. All discovery cohort repertoires had been generated using a single sequencing platform. Both class I and class II loci were covered by HLA typing, at four-digit resolution. The number of donors typed differed by locus, with roughly 629-640 for A, B, C, DRB1 and DQB1, more than 500 for DQA1, about 610 for DPA1, and 450 to 480 for DPB1. Because of strong linkage in the cohort, 5 or 6 DR-DQ haplotypes were treated as single units for association and clustering. Among roughly 370 genotyped donors of the cohort, an average of approximately 240,000 unique TCR beta nucleotide sequences were sequenced per donor, 15% to 20% of them non-productive.

Regarding this clone: Its binding antigen is unknown. It has no much larger one-base neighbor in the sample; base qualities were not kept.

According to the germline V gene, CDR1 reads SGHRS and CDR2 reads YFSETQ. V loses 7 bases, J loses 7 bases, and the germline ends lie 27 bases apart. The CDR3 goes from the cysteine to the phenylalanine over 17 residues. Left in the record is the CDR3 DNA by itself, 51 bases read in frame from the first base. The protocol used for the library was the immunoSEQ multiplex PCR assay. The multiplex PCR relied on a mix of 60 forward primers for TCR Vbeta segments and 13 reverse primers for TCR Jbeta segments. The CDR3 region of rearranged TCR beta genes was amplified from genomic DNA with a multiplex PCR assay. The Illumina HiSeq System was used to sequence the amplified TCR beta libraries as 87-base-pair reads. The study's processing was this. In a later analysis, some 80 million unique TCR beta chains were counted across the roughly 610 repertoires, and approximately 9.9 million of these chains were shared by at least two donors. To remove PCR and sequencing errors, raw reads were error-corrected and collapsed into unique sequences using a nearest-neighbor algorithm that merged closely related sequences. V, D and J gene segments were assigned by aligning CDR3 sequences to IMGT reference sequences. For a sequence to be retained, a match of at least six nucleotides to both a V gene segment and a J gene segment was required. Rearrangements were called productive when the CDR3 lacked stop codons and stayed in frame with V and J; all others were non-productive. CDR3 was defined according to IMGT convention as the region running from the second conserved V-encoded cysteine to the conserved J-encoded phenylalanine. The earlier analysis of some 600 of the donors excluded sequences that lacked an unambiguous match to a single V gene segment. An earlier analysis of a few hundred of the donors classified V segments as functional when productive rearrangements were above 56.7% and as segregating when the standard deviation between donors was above 5%. To diagnose cytomegalovirus status from the catalog of TCR beta chain sequences, a statistical classification framework was built. In a later analysis, V and J genes were assigned by comparing TCR nucleotide sequences against IMGT/GENE-DB human TR gene sequences. Using the TCRdist pipeline, a later analysis assigned CDR3 sequences along with most-parsimonious VDJ recombination scenarios. In a later analysis, each TCR beta chain was defined by its CDR3 amino acid sequence together with its V-gene family, and reads without a unique V-gene family were excluded. In a later analysis, 550 to 650 highly shared, low-generation-probability nucleotide sequences were removed to address suspected cross-contamination and a sequencing artifact. In a later analysis, a clonal expansion index for each public chain was calculated from normalized within-repertoire ranks of inferred template counts. In a later analysis, generation probabilities were computed using a VDJ recombination model fitted to out-of-frame rearrangements, and the results were checked against IGoR. In a later analysis, TCR-TCR, TCR-HLA and TCR-CMV co-occurrence was scored with hypergeometric tests, and a repertoire-size bias correction was applied to TCR pairs. False discovery rates were estimated in a later analysis by permuting HLA or CMV assignments 20 times. In a later analysis, co-occurring TCRs were grouped using DBSCAN, and TCRdist sequence similarity was added for clustering within HLA-allele-positive subsets. Co-occurrence clustering excluded repertoires with fewer than 30,000 or more than 120,000 public chains, plus five with anomalous nucleotide sharing. The table comes from immuneACCESS by way of TCRdb, which keeps in-frame sequences with V and J called. Part of the clones is missing from these tables; in studies checked, under half for an unresolved V gene and the rest for unknown reasons. That table furnishes V, J and clone size, whereas the DNA furnished D and trimming. Within this sample are around 190,000 clones, with roughly 80% of them counted one time only. The ten most abundant clones make up about 1.5% of the sample.

The cohort consisted of 650 to 850 healthy bone marrow donors. At the time of sampling, all cohort members were nominally healthy, though unrecorded immune exposures were likely present. The donor tested CMV seronegative, placing the donor among the 300 to 400 seronegative members of the cohort. A peripheral blood sample was provided by each donor, and peripheral blood mononuclear cells were used for TCR beta sequencing. Genomic DNA extraction from the blood cell samples was performed with the Qiagen DNeasy Blood Extraction Kit. Broad study findings and their caveats: In both the original and validation cohorts, the classifier was reported to diagnose cytomegalovirus status with high specificity and sensitivity. Compared with the approximately 720-donor mean, donors in an Asian-associated ancestry cluster had fewer N-insertions in productive TCRs, according to a later genetic analysis. A later genetic analysis associated a missense DCLRE1C variant with V-gene and J-gene trimming of TCR beta chains, and an independent cohort replicated the association. It was suggested by the authors that the approach could potentially be generalized to other disease states and immunological phenotypes. Because counts were too low, about 18 rarely observed V segments, including chromosome 9 orphons, were left out of the earlier analysis of 500 to 750 of the donors. According to a later analysis, parvovirus B19, influenza, CMV and Epstein-Barr virus appeared linked to several top co-occurrence clusters. Because the 87-base-pair reads could not distinguish some IMGT-functional V segments, including TRBV6-2 and TRBV6-3, those segments were excluded. For the cohort, immune exposure information was limited to CMV serostatus. In a later analysis, some 18,000 TCR beta sequences were associated with specific HLA alleles at a false discovery rate of 0.05. Roughly uniform sequencing depth across donors was assumed in presence/absence analyses, although this assumption may not hold. A later analysis found that HLA-associated TCR beta chains were more clonally expanded and had lower generation probabilities than equally common non-associated chains. Because HLA typing was unavailable for some donors at each locus, only the typed subset was used in association tests. Correlated functional status among segregating V segments might reflect linkage disequilibrium, but an unknown experimental factor could not be ruled out. A group of highly shared sequence variants was considered likely to be a technical artifact of the sequencing pipeline. In a later analysis, the rate of TCR association differed among HLA loci, with DRB1 alleles having the most associated TCRs and HLA-C alleles having the fewest. In vitro tests confirmed that a few of the cytomegalovirus-associated TCR beta chains recognize cytomegalovirus antigens. The cohort was sequenced for TCR beta chains only, and without alpha or paired-chain data the features that could be detected were limited. A later analysis found that most CMV-associated TCR beta chains appeared HLA-restricted, with HLA associations seemingly driven largely by CMV exposure. A total of 150 to 200 TCR beta chains were listed by the study as associated with cytomegalovirus. A further reported finding was that TCR beta sequences accurately predicted the HLA-A and HLA-B alleles for most subjects in the first cohort. Most TCR sequences were seen in very few donors, while some public TCRs were found in many individuals. Assigning TCR associations to individual alleles was difficult when HLA alleles, especially DR and DQ, strongly co-occurred. In an earlier analysis of over 550 of the donors, most TCR beta V segments were observed in productive rearrangements about 90% or about 30% of the time, broadly matching IMGT annotations.

Here the chain combines TRBV5-1 and TRBJ2-1; the D gene is perhaps TRBD1 or TRBD2, each of them matching over 10 bases. Sequenced material: PBMCs. This receptor was identified in a woman younger than 35 in good health and CMV-seronegative. The DNA sequence is given as TGCGCCAGCGGAATCGACAGGGGGCTAGCGGGGGCTAATGAGCAGTTCTTC. Translation gives CASGIDRGLAGANEQFF.